A selection of T cell receptor beta chains follows, all from one sample in a study of cytomegalovirus exposure and HLA in healthy donors. Clones were sequenced by immunoSEQ multiplex PCR, and TCRdb holds only the in-frame ones, with some missing. The repertoire includes roughly 69,000 clones, roughly two thirds of them detected once, and 14% sits in the top ten. The sequenced material came from PBMCs. The receptor source for this set is a male donor in good health and CMV-seropositive. Both conserved end residues are part of each CDR3. A D gene is named only where the DNA matches it firmly. For some rows the clone size is stated as once, few or many, or as a class when expanded; others skip it.

TRBJ1-2 | NA | few | TRBV30 | TGTGCCTGGACCGGAGGGGTCGGTGGCTACACCTTC | CAWTGGVGGYTF
TRBJ2-1 | TRBD2 | few | TRBV13 | TGTGCCACCTCCGGGGGGAATGAGCAGTTCTTC | CATSGGNEQFF
TRBJ2-5 | TRBD2 | NA | TRBV7-2 | TGTGCCAGCAGCTTAGATGCTAGCGGGACTCTTGAGCAGTACTTC | CASSLDASGTLEQYF
TRBJ2-7 | TRBD2 | NA | TRBV11-2 | TGTGCCAGCAGCTTAGGGTCGCTAGCGGGAGGGCCTGGCGAGCAGTACTTC | CASSLGSLAGGPGEQYF
TRBJ1-1 | NA | NA | TRBV7-9 | TGTGCCAGCAGCTTAGAAGGGGGCACTGAAGCTTTCTTT | CASSLEGGTEAFF
TRBJ1-3 | NA | NA | TRBV19 | TGTGCCAGTGGACGGGGTGCTGGAAACACCATATATTTT | CASGRGAGNTIYF
TRBJ2-7 | NA | NA | TRBV30 | TGTGCCTGGAGTGTATTCGCGGGAACCTACGAGCAGTACTTC | CAWSVFAGTYEQYF
TRBJ1-1 | NA | NA | TRBV10-3 | TGTGCCATCAGTGACCCCGGGGGACTCTACGGCTGGGAAGCTTTCTTT | CAISDPGGLYGWEAFF
TRBJ2-7 | NA | NA | TRBV1 | TGCACCAGCAGCCGTCGCTTAGACGAGCAGTACTTC | CTSSRRLDEQYF
TRBJ2-4 | TRBD2 | NA | TRBV19 | TGTGCCAGTAGTTCACTAGCGGGGGGCCGGCACATTCAGTACTTC | CASSSLAGGRHIQYF
TRBJ2-7 | NA | NA | TRBV20-1 | TGCAGTGCTAGTCGCTACGAGCAGTACTTC | CSASRYEQYF
TRBJ2-5 | TRBD2 | NA | TRBV10-3 | TGTGCCACCCAAGGGAGCGGGAGGGCGGAGACCCAGTACTTC | CATQGSGRAETQYF
TRBJ1-2 | NA | few | TRBV2 | TGTGCCAGCAGTGAGGGGGGGATTGACTATGGCTACACCTTC | CASSEGGIDYGYTF
TRBJ1-2 | TRBD1 | few | TRBV6-1 | TGTGCCAGCAGTTCCCGGGACAGGGACTATGGCTACACCTTC | CASSSRDRDYGYTF
TRBJ1-1 | TRBD1 | NA | TRBV6-1 | TGTGCCAGCAGTGCACAGGGGAGGGAAGCTTTCTTT | CASSAQGREAFF
TRBJ2-7 | TRBD1 | NA | TRBV4-2 | TGTGCCAGCAGCCAAGGTTTGGGGACAGATTACGAGCAGTACTTC | CASSQGLGTDYEQYF
TRBJ2-1 | NA | NA | TRBV5-1 | TGCGCCAGCAGCTTTAGCCGGATCTACAATGAGCAGTTCTTC | CASSFSRIYNEQFF
TRBJ2-5 | TRBD1 | NA | TRBV11-3 | TGTGCCAGCAGCTTAGGGGGGGACAGGGCACGAGAGACCCAGTACTTC | CASSLGGDRARETQYF
TRBJ2-5 | NA | NA | TRBV4-2 | TGTGCCAGCAGCCAAGATCGGCGGGGGCGCCAAGAGACCCAGTACTTC | CASSQDRRGRQETQYF
TRBJ2-7 | TRBD1 | NA | TRBV7-2 | TGTGCCAGCAGCAAACCGGGACAGAGCTACGAGCAGTACTTC | CASSKPGQSYEQYF
TRBJ1-1 | NA | NA | TRBV7-2 | TGTGCCAGCAGCTTAAGGGGGGGTCCCAAGAACACTGAAGCTTTCTTT | CASSLRGGPKNTEAFF
TRBJ2-3 | NA | NA | TRBV29-1 | TGCAGCGTTGGCAGTAACAGGATTGCAGATACGCAGTATTTT | CSVGSNRIADTQYF
TRBJ1-2 | NA | NA | TRBV18 | TGTGCCAGCTCACCAGGGGCCGACTATGGCTACACCTTC | CASSPGADYGYTF
TRBJ2-7 | NA | NA | TRBV12-5 | TGTGCTAGTGGTCGCGGGGACAGCACCTACGAGCAGTACTTC | CASGRGDSTYEQYF
TRBJ2-2 | NA | NA | TRBV6-5 | TGTGCCAGCAGTTTCTTTCCGAACACCGGGGAGCTGTTTTTT | CASSFFPNTGELFF
TRBJ2-5 | TRBD2 | few | TRBV5-1 | TGCGCCAGCAGCTTCGGCGGGGGGCTCCAAGAGACCCAGTACTTC | CASSFGGGLQETQYF
TRBJ2-7 | NA | NA | TRBV12-5 | TGTGCTAGTGGCCTTTACGAGCAGTACTTC | CASGLYEQYF
TRBJ2-7 | TRBD1 | NA | TRBV12-5 | TGTGCTAGTGGTTTGGTCCCGACAGGGTCCTACGAGCAGTACTTC | CASGLVPTGSYEQYF
TRBJ2-3 | TRBD1 | NA | TRBV6-5 | TGTGCCAGCAGACCCAGGACAGGTCTCACAGATACGCAGTATTTT | CASRPRTGLTDTQYF
TRBJ1-2 | TRBD1 | NA | TRBV5-4 | TGTGCCAGCAGCTTGGAGACAGGGTGGAGCTACACCTTC | CASSLETGWSYTF
TRBJ1-5 | NA | NA | TRBV7-2 | TGTGCCAGCAGGGATCAGGGCAACGGCAATCAGCCCCAGCATTTT | CASRDQGNGNQPQHF
TRBJ2-7 | NA | NA | TRBV6-1 | TGTGCCAGCAGTGACCTAGGAAGGGAGCAGTACTTC | CASSDLGREQYF
TRBJ1-2 | NA | once | TRBV7-9 | TGTGCCAGCAGTCCCGGGACTGGGGCCTATGGCTACACCTTC | CASSPGTGAYGYTF
TRBJ2-3 | TRBD2 | NA | TRBV9 | TGTGCCAGCAGCGTAGACGGGGGGGCTAGCACAGATACGCAGTATTTT | CASSVDGGASTDTQYF
TRBJ2-7 | NA | NA | TRBV6-5 | TGTGCCAGCAGTTCCCAGGCATCCTACGAGCAGTACTTC | CASSSQASYEQYF
TRBJ2-1 | NA | NA | TRBV4-1 | TGCGCCAGCAGCCCCTATACTAGTCCCTTTTACAATGAGCAGTTCTTC | CASSPYTSPFYNEQFF
TRBJ1-1 | NA | NA | TRBV29-1 | TGCAGCGTGGGGGGACGGGAGAACACTGAAGCTTTCTTT | CSVGGRENTEAFF
TRBJ1-4 | TRBD1 | few | TRBV19 | TGTGCCAGTAACGACAGGGATGAAAAACTGTTTTTT | CASNDRDEKLFF
TRBJ1-1 | NA | NA | TRBV6-6 | TGTGCCATCGAGCGACAGAATCCTATCGAAGCTTTCTTT | CAIERQNPIEAFF
TRBJ2-5 | TRBD1 | NA | TRBV7-6 | TGTGCCAGCAGCGACGCCCGGACAGGGTTAGAGACCCAGTACTTC | CASSDARTGLETQYF
TRBJ2-7 | TRBD2 | NA | TRBV6-6 | TGTGCCAGCAACCTACGGGGGGGCGAGCAGTACTTC | CASNLRGGEQYF
TRBJ2-2 | TRBD2 | NA | TRBV7-2 | TGTGCCAGCAGCGGGATGAGCGGGGGGAACACCGGGGAGCTGTTTTTT | CASSGMSGGNTGELFF
TRBJ2-5 | NA | NA | TRBV29-1 | TGCAGCGTTGACTCTCTTCAGCGTTGGGAGACCCAGTACTTC | CSVDSLQRWETQYF
TRBJ2-4 | NA | NA | TRBV7-9 | TGTTCCAGCAGCTTTTCGTCTAGCAGGAACATTCAGTACTTC | CSSSFSSSRNIQYF
TRBJ2-3 | NA | NA | TRBV11-3 | TGTGCCAGCAGCTTCTCGGGGTTAGATACGCAGTATTTT | CASSFSGLDTQYF
TRBJ2-5 | TRBD1 | NA | TRBV11-3 | TGTGCCAGCAGCTCGGGACAGGGGGGTGAGACCCAGTACTTC | CASSSGQGGETQYF
TRBJ2-5 | TRBD2 | few | TRBV30 | TGTGCCTGGAGTGGCGGGGGGGGAGAGACCCAGTACTTC | CAWSGGGGETQYF
TRBJ2-5 | TRBD2 | NA | TRBV29-1 | TGCAGCGTTAATGGACTAGCGGGGAAGCAAGAGACCCAGTACTTC | CSVNGLAGKQETQYF
TRBJ2-2 | TRBD2 | NA | TRBV7-2 | TGTGCCAGCAGCACAACTAGCGGGGGGGCCGTCGGGGAGCTGTTTTTT | CASSTTSGGAVGELFF
TRBJ2-3 | NA | NA | TRBV4-1 | TGCGCCAGCAGCCAAGGAGCCCCTAGCACGGATACGCAGTATTTT | CASSQGAPSTDTQYF
TRBJ1-1 | NA | NA | TRBV5-1 | TGCGCCAGCAGCTCAATTCAGGAGAACACTGAAGCTTTCTTT | CASSSIQENTEAFF
TRBJ2-2 | NA | NA | TRBV10-1 | TGCGCCAGCAGTGAGGCAGGTCCGACCGGGGAGCTGTTTTTT | CASSEAGPTGELFF
TRBJ1-1 | NA | NA | TRBV30 | TGTGCCTGGAGTGACAGGGTCCGTCGGGTAGCTTTCTTT | CAWSDRVRRVAFF
TRBJ1-5 | TRBD1 | few | TRBV6-6 | TGTGCCAGCAGCCCGACAGGGACTCAGCCCCAGCATTTT | CASSPTGTQPQHF
TRBJ1-2 | NA | NA | TRBV9 | TGTGCCAGCAGCGTAGGACGGCGTGGAGATGGCTACACCTTC | CASSVGRRGDGYTF